The 18 T cell receptor beta chains given below trace back to one sample, sequenced in a study of long-term antiretroviral therapy in people with HIV. This was the immunoSEQ v3.0 assay at survey level. The repertoire was sequenced with immunoSEQ multiplex PCR; TCRdb's copy has only in-frame clones and lacks some. The sample holds more than 35,000 clones; 86% are singletons and the top ten take 3% to 5%. The source material was unsorted PBMCs, sampled just before starting antiretroviral therapy. The receptor source for this set is a woman aged 18-35 years with HIV.

The chain employs TRBV27 and TRBJ2-2; 9 bases are a match to TRBD1. V gave up 6 bases and J gave up 9 bases; unmatched junction bases: 8. The CDR3 is 14 amino acids. Per germline, CDR1 MNHEY and CDR2 SMNVEV (reference sequence). The CDR3 DNA reads TGTGCCAGCAGCTGGGACAGGGTGGGAAGGGAGCTGTTTTTT. As protein: CASSWDRVGRELFF.

The J gene is TRBJ2-5, the V gene TRBV7-6; perhaps TRBD1 as D (6 bases). The CDR3 has 13 amino acids. Germline V gene lookup returns CDR1 SGHVS and CDR2 FNYEAQ. Trimming shortened V by 2 bases and J by 5 bases, and 9 bases separated the two germline ends. The CDR3 protein is CASSLWGRETQYF. The CDR3 DNA reads TGTGCCAGCAGCTTATGGGGGCGGGAGACCCAGTACTTC. Drawing the rest from reference TRBV7-6 and TRBJ2-5, the complete variable domain is GAGVSQSPRYKVTKRGQDVALRCDPISGHVSLYWYRQALGQGPEFLTYFNYEAQQDKSGLPNDRFSAERPEGSISTLTIQRTEQRDSAMYRCASSLWGRETQYFGPGTRLLVL.

The gene calls are TRBV7-2 and TRBJ2-3, with TRBD2 matching 7 bases. The CDR3 contains 17 residues. CDR1 SGHTA and CDR2 FQGNSA come from the germline V gene. J was trimmed by 4 bases and V by 1 base; bases with no gene match: 11. CDR3 sequence reads: CASSLGAGAPWADTQYF. The CDR3 nucleotides are TGTGCCAGCAGCTTAGGGGCGGGAGCCCCTTGGGCAGATACGCAGTATTTT.

The rearrangement uses TRBV15 and TRBJ2-7; tentatively, D is TRBD1 (6 bases). Germline V gives CDR1 LNHNV, CDR2 YYDKDF (reference sequence). The CDR3 spans 14 residues. The V end lost 0 bases, the J end lost 2 bases, and 8 bases lay between the germline ends. CDR3 sequence: CATSRDRTAYEQYF. CDR3 bases: TGTGCCACCAGCAGAGATCGGACAGCCTACGAGCAGTACTTC.

The chain is built from TRBV14 and TRBJ1-1; TRBD1 aligns across 9 bases. Germline V gene sequence: CDR1 SGHDN, CDR2 FVKESK. The trim removed 3 bases at V and 2 bases at J, leaving 4 bases unmatched. The CDR3 sequence is 15 residues long. The chain's CDR3 is CASSQYRGRNTEAFF. Written as DNA, the CDR3 is TGTGCCAGCAGCCAGTACAGGGGGCGAAACACTGAAGCTTTCTTT.

J is TRBJ2-7 and V is TRBV4-1; a possible D gene is TRBD2 (6 bases). The CDR3 sequence is 15 residues long. Deletions cut 0 bases from V and 2 bases from J, with 11 bases between. CDR1 MGHRA and CDR2 YSYEKL come from the germline V gene. CDR3 protein: CASSQEGSGAYEQYF. The DNA of the CDR3 is TGCGCCAGCAGCCAAGAGGGTAGCGGAGCCTACGAGCAGTACTTC.

The chain combines TRBV4-2 with TRBJ1-1; no firm D call. Trimming stripped 0 bases from V and 0 bases from J, with 8 bases between. Looked up from germline, CDR1 is LGHNA and CDR2 is YNFKEQ. The CDR3 sequence is 15 residues long. In nucleotides, the CDR3 is TGTGCCAGCAGCCAAGAGAAGAATATGAACACTGAAGCTTTCTTT. Translating it yields CASSQEKNMNTEAFF.

The CDR3 protein is CASSPRGGRNQETQYF. The CDR3 nucleotides read TGTGCCAGCTCACCACGCGGCGGCCGGAACCAAGAGACCCAGTACTTC. This chain links TRBV18 with TRBJ2-5; D unresolved. V was clipped by 1 base and J by 0 bases, with 12 bases between them. CDR1 and CDR2 (germline): KGHSH, LQKENI. The CDR3 has 16 amino acids.

CDR3 DNA sequence: TGTGCCAGCAGCCGGGGACTAGCGGGAGTACGAAACGGGGAGCTGTTTTTT. Its translation is CASSRGLAGVRNGELFF. The V and J genes are TRBV14 and TRBJ2-2; 14 bases match TRBD2. CDR3 length: 17 residues. The germline V gene has CDR1 SGHDN and CDR2 FVKESK. Trimming at V came to 4 bases and at J to 7 bases, leaving 8 bases not matched to a gene.

The V call is TRBV5-1, the J call TRBJ2-2; D call uncertain. The germline CDR1 and CDR2 sequences are SGHRS and YFSETQ. This CDR3 comprises 15 residues. The V end lost 0 bases, the J end lost 2 bases, and 8 bases lay between the germline ends. CDR3 amino acids: CASSLDGVNTGELFF. CDR3 in DNA: TGCGCCAGCAGCTTGGACGGAGTCAACACCGGGGAGCTGTTTTTT. Complete variable domain (other parts from reference TRBV5-1 and TRBJ2-2): KAGVTQTPRYLIKTRGQQVTLSCSPISGHRSVSWYQQTPGQGLQFLFEYFSETQRNKGNFPGRFSGRQFSNSRSEMNVSTLELGDSALYLCASSLDGVNTGELFFGEGSRLTVL.

V is TRBV4-3 and J is TRBJ2-5; D not certain. The CDR3 has 15 residues. Germline V gene data show CDR1 as LGHNA and CDR2 as YSLEER. V was shortened by 0 bases and J by 5 bases, with 13 bases between the two germline ends. CDR3 protein: CASSQDLAFLETQYF. The CDR3 nucleotides read TGCGCCAGCAGCCAAGATTTAGCCTTTCTGGAGACCCAGTACTTC.

This clone was seen only once. The gene calls are TRBV7-9 and TRBJ1-4; no firm D call. Trimming took 4 bases from V and 7 from J, leaving 16 bases between them. This CDR3 is built from 15 residues. Germline CDR1 and CDR2: SEHNR and FQNEAQ (reference sequence). CDR3 in amino acids: CASSSRLSVSEKLFF. The CDR3 nucleotides are TGTGCCAGCAGCTCGAGACTCTCCGTAAGTGAAAAACTGTTTTTT.

In its sample, this clone was seen a few times. This chain connects TRBV7-9 to TRBJ2-7; 9 nucleotides line up with TRBD1. The CDR3 length is 15 residues. The germline gives CDR1 SEHNR, CDR2 FQNEAQ (reference sequence). With 5 bases clipped from V and 2 bases from J, the junction kept 7 bases outside the gene matches. The chain's CDR3 is CASSGGQGRTYEQYF. Written as DNA, the CDR3 is TGTGCCAGCAGCGGGGGACAGGGCCGGACCTACGAGCAGTACTTC.

This sequence joins TRBV7-2 and TRBJ2-7, with 13 nucleotides matching TRBD2. Losses at the gene ends were 3 bases for V and 3 bases for J; bases not matched to a gene: 11. Germline V CDR1 and CDR2: SGHTA, FQGNSA. The CDR3 covers 18 residues. The CDR3 nucleotides are TGTGCCAGCAGCTTTTCACTAGCGGGAGGGCCAGACCTCTACGAGCAGTACTTC. This translates into CASSFSLAGGPDLYEQYF.

V gene TRBV6-5 combines with J gene TRBJ2-7; D is ambiguous. The CDR3 runs 14 residues. Germline loops: CDR1 MNHEY, CDR2 SVGAGI. V dropped 6 bases and J dropped 3 bases, with 15 bases sitting between them. The CDR3 region has the DNA TGTGCCAGCAGCCCTGCGGTAGGGCTCTACGAGCAGTACTTC. This codes for CASSPAVGLYEQYF.

This chain connects TRBV28 to TRBJ2-6, with D possibly being TRBD2 (5 bases). CDR3 length: 15 residues. The germline V gene encodes CDR1 MDHEN and CDR2 SYDVKM. The germline V and J ends were trimmed by 7 bases and 2 bases, with 12 bases remaining between them. CDR3 in amino acids: CASMGIGAGANVLTF. For the CDR3, the DNA is TGTGCCAGCATGGGAATCGGGGCTGGGGCCAACGTCCTGACTTTC. The whole variable domain, filled in from reference TRBV28 and TRBJ2-6, reads DVKVTQSSRYLVKRTGEKVFLECVQDMDHENMFWYRQDPGLGLRLIYFSYDVKMKEKGDIPEGYSVSREKKERFSLILESASTNQTSMYLCASMGIGAGANVLTFGAGSRLTVL.

J is TRBJ2-2 and V is TRBV6-5; 8 bases map to TRBD1. The CDR3 loop spans 14 amino acids. Germline CDR1 and CDR2: MNHEY and SVGAGI. V lost 8 bases and J lost 5; bases outside the gene matches: 7. As DNA, the CDR3 is TGTGCCAGCCGTCAGGGGGCGCGAACCGGGGAGCTGTTTTTT. Protein sequence: CASRQGARTGELFF.

This clone occurred once. The chain recombines TRBV7-9 with TRBJ1-5; D ambiguous. The CDR3 runs to 15 residues. The germline V and J ends were trimmed by 2 bases and 0 bases, with 8 bases remaining between them. Germline V lookup: CDR1 SEHNR, CDR2 FQNEAQ (reference sequence). CDR3 region: CASSLMGNSNQPQHF. The CDR3 coding sequence is TGTGCCAGCAGCTTAATGGGAAATAGCAATCAGCCCCAGCATTTT.